The 31 T cell receptor beta chains in this list originate from one sample, sequenced in a study of cytomegalovirus exposure and HLA in healthy donors. Use of 60 Vbeta and 13 Jbeta primers characterized the PCR. Using immunoSEQ multiplex PCR, the repertoire was profiled, and TCRdb retains in-frame clones only, with some absent. The sample carries about 140,000 clones, 76% recorded once. Source material: PBMCs. The source is a man in his forties in good health and CMV-seronegative.

The chain recombines TRBV5-6 with TRBJ1-6; 8 nucleotides match TRBD1. The CDR3 has 14 residues. J gave up 9 bases and V 0 bases, and 2 bases lay outside the gene matches. Germline assignment: CDR1 SGHDT and CDR2 YYEEEE. CDR3 residues: CASSLGQGTSPLHF. Here the CDR3 DNA reads TGTGCCAGCAGCTTGGGACAGGGGACTTCACCCCTCCACTTT.

The chain couples TRBV2 to TRBJ2-7, with a tentative D call TRBD1 (5 bases). The germline V gene has CDR1 SNHLY and CDR2 FYNNEI. The ends were cut back, 8 bases at V and 3 bases at J, with 14 bases in the middle. The CDR3 totals 13 residues. The CDR3 DNA is TGTGCCAGCGGTGGGGCTCTAAACTACGAGCAGTACTTC. Its protein product is CASGGALNYEQYF.

A few counts support this clone. The chain is built from TRBV7-9 and TRBJ2-7; D is possibly TRBD2 (6 bases). V shed 6 bases and J shed 2 bases, with 14 bases lying between them. The germline gives CDR1 SEHNR, CDR2 FQNEAQ (reference sequence). This CDR3 is built from 14 residues. The CDR3 reads CASRPLGGTYEQYF. The CDR3 DNA reads as TGTGCCAGCAGGCCCCTGGGGGGTACCTACGAGCAGTACTTC.

V usage is TRBV10-2 and J usage is TRBJ1-1; D remains ambiguous. Germline V lookup: CDR1 WSHSY, CDR2 SAAADI. This CDR3 contains 15 residues. V dropped 0 bases and J dropped 0 bases, with 8 bases sitting between them. The CDR3 reads CASSESYSLNTEAFF. CDR3 sequence (DNA): TGCGCCAGCAGTGAGTCGTACAGTTTGAACACTGAAGCTTTCTTT.

J is TRBJ2-1 and V is TRBV28; 8 nucleotides align to TRBD2. V gave up 3 bases and J gave up 4 bases; unmatched junction bases: 2. The CDR3 consists of 14 residues. CDR1 and CDR2 from the germline V gene are MDHEN and SYDVKM. The CDR3 reads CASSFRGGYNEQFF. DNA of the CDR3: TGTGCCAGCAGTTTTCGGGGGGGATACAATGAGCAGTTCTTC.

The chain combines TRBV6-4 with TRBJ2-6; D gene unclear. The CDR3 runs to 15 residues. V was trimmed by 3 bases and J by 0 bases, leaving 6 bases between them. The germline V gene has CDR1 MRHNA and CDR2 SNTAGT. The CDR3 loop is CASSDSRSGANVLTF. The CDR3 DNA reads as TGTGCCAGCAGTGATAGCCGCTCTGGGGCCAACGTCCTGACTTTC.

The J gene is TRBJ2-1, the V gene TRBV27; D possibly corresponds to TRBD2 (7 bases). V lost 2 bases and J lost 6, with 17 bases in between. The CDR3 sequence is 16 residues long. Germline V gene sequence: CDR1 MNHEY, CDR2 SMNVEV (reference sequence). Written as DNA, the CDR3 is TGTGCCAGCAGTTTAAACGGGGGGCATATATCCAATGAGCAGTTCTTC. Protein product: CASSLNGGHISNEQFF.

V gene TRBV5-4 combines with J gene TRBJ2-2; 15 bases line up with TRBD2. Trimming removed 5 bases from V and 1 base from J; junction bases left unmatched: 9. The CDR3 has 19 amino acids. Germline CDR1 is SGHNT and CDR2 is YYREEE (reference sequence). The CDR3 coding sequence is TGTGCCAGCAGTCTCCCGGCGGGACTAGCGGGAGGGAACACCGGGGAGCTGTTTTTT. This sequence encodes CASSLPAGLAGGNTGELFF.

This clone was recorded a few times. The chain employs TRBV5-1 and TRBJ2-1, with D possibly being TRBD2 (7 bases). V shed 3 bases and J shed 10 bases, with 14 bases lying between them. CDR1 and CDR2 from the germline V gene are SGHRS and YFSETQ. This CDR3 region has 13 residues. As DNA, the CDR3 is TGCGCCAGCAGCTGGACGGGGAGGGGGGAGCAGTTCTTC. It encodes CASSWTGRGEQFF.

Written as DNA, the CDR3 is TGTGCCAGCAGCGTGGGACTAGCGGGAGCCGCGAACACCGGGGAGCTGTTTTTT. This translates into CASSVGLAGAANTGELFF. The chain links TRBV9 to TRBJ2-2, with TRBD2 matching over 14 bases. This CDR3 is 18 amino acids long. Losses at the gene ends were 2 bases for V and 0 bases for J; bases not matched to a gene: 3. Looked up from germline, CDR1 is SGDLS and CDR2 is YYNGEE. Using reference TRBV9 and TRBJ2-2 for the parts outside the CDR3, the full variable domain is DSGVTQTPKHLITATGQRVTLRCSPRSGDLSVYWYQQSLDQGLQFLIQYYNGEERAKGNILERFSAQQFPDLHSELNLSSLELGDSALYFCASSVGLAGAANTGELFFGEGSRLTVL.

CDR3: CASSLGEGTNTEAFF. For the CDR3, the DNA is TGTGCCAGCAGTTTAGGGGAGGGGACGAACACTGAAGCTTTCTTT. V is TRBV28 and J is TRBJ1-1; perhaps TRBD1 as D (5 bases). V shed 2 bases and J shed 1 base, with 11 bases lying between them. In germline, CDR1 is MDHEN, CDR2 SYDVKM. The CDR3 consists of 15 residues.

This CDR3 is CASRRDSDGLTDTQYF. CDR3 sequence (DNA): TGTGCCAGTAGGAGGGACTCAGACGGGCTCACAGATACGCAGTATTTT. V and J are TRBV19 and TRBJ2-3, with D perhaps matching TRBD2 (6 bases). CDR1 is LNHDA, CDR2 SQIVND, per germline (reference sequence). Trimming left V 6 bases short and J 2 bases short, with 18 bases between. This CDR3 comprises 16 residues.

The gene calls are TRBV29-1 and TRBJ1-1; D is possibly TRBD1 (5 bases). CDR3 length: 13 residues. The V end lost 3 bases, the J end lost 5 bases, and 13 bases lay between the germline ends. Germline values: CDR1 SQVTM, CDR2 ANQGSEA. The CDR3 loop reads CSVDRQGGTEAFF. CDR3 nucleotides: TGCAGCGTTGATCGGCAGGGAGGGACTGAAGCTTTCTTT.

This rearrangement joins TRBV2 to TRBJ2-4; 7 nucleotides line up with TRBD2. With V trimmed by 5 bases and J by 7 bases, 2 bases remained unmatched. Germline lookup yields CDR1 SNHLY and CDR2 FYNNEI. This CDR3 contains 12 residues. The CDR3 sequence: CASSTSANIQYF. As DNA, the CDR3 is TGTGCCAGCAGTACTAGCGCGAACATTCAGTACTTC.

This CDR3 is CASRPRQGSYNTGELFF. Here the CDR3 DNA reads TGTGCCAGCAGACCGCGACAGGGATCTTATAACACCGGGGAGCTGTTTTTT. The chain is built from TRBV7-6 and TRBJ2-2; 7 nucleotides match TRBD1. Germline V gene data show CDR1 as SGHVS and CDR2 as FNYEAQ. After removal of 6 bases from V and 2 bases from J, the junction contained 12 bases not matched to a gene. CDR3 size: 17 residues.

The chain couples TRBV28 to TRBJ2-6; 10 bases line up with TRBD1. Trimming at V came to 3 bases and at J to 1 base, leaving 6 bases not matched to a gene. Germline CDR1 and CDR2: MDHEN and SYDVKM. The CDR3 is 18 residues long. CDR3 sequence (DNA): TGTGCCAGCAGTTTGGCAGGGACAGGGGTGTCTGGGGCCAACGTCCTGACTTTC. Protein: CASSLAGTGVSGANVLTF.

The chain joins TRBV7-3 to TRBJ2-1; 8 bases line up with TRBD2. Trimming cost V 0 bases and J 13 bases; bases outside gene matches: 5. Germline lookup yields CDR1 SGHTA and CDR2 FQGTGA. The CDR3 sequence is 13 residues long. CDR3 region: CASSLTFSGDQFF. The CDR3 bases are TGTGCCAGCAGCTTAACGTTTAGCGGGGACCAGTTCTTC.

CDR3 residues: CASSLGGYEQYF. Written as DNA, the CDR3 is TGTGCCAGCAGTTTAGGGGGGTACGAGCAGTACTTC. This chain links TRBV28 with TRBJ2-7, with D tentatively TRBD2 (6 bases). The germline V gene encodes CDR1 MDHEN and CDR2 SYDVKM. Between the trimmed V and J ends, which lost 2 bases and 4 bases, there was a span of 6 bases. CDR3 length: 12 amino acids.

A few counts support this clone. The rearrangement joins TRBV2 to TRBJ2-7; TRBD1 is a possible D gene (5 bases). CDR3 length: 16 amino acids. Trimming cost V 4 bases and J 3 bases, with 19 bases left between them. The germline V gene encodes CDR1 SNHLY and CDR2 FYNNEI. CDR3 DNA: TGTGCCAGCAGTGGGTCCAAGAAGACAGACGACTACGAGCAGTACTTC. Amino acids: CASSGSKKTDDYEQYF.

The chain recombines TRBV7-6 with TRBJ2-3, with 13 bases matching TRBD2. The CDR3 has 17 amino acids. J gave up 3 bases and V 5 bases, and 8 bases lay outside the gene matches. Germline V gene sequence: CDR1 SGHVS, CDR2 FNYEAQ. The CDR3: CASSRTSGGAKTDTQYF. The CDR3 coding sequence is TGTGCCAGCAGCCGTACTAGCGGGGGGGCCAAGACAGATACGCAGTATTTT.

The rearrangement joins TRBV21-1 to TRBJ1-5. TRBV21-1 is designated a pseudogene. The CDR3 spans 17 residues. The chain's CDR3 is CASSKVRVRDSNQPQHF. In nucleotides, the CDR3 is TGTGCCAGCAGCAAAGTGAGAGTACGGGATAGCAATCAGCCCCAGCATTTT.

The chain links TRBV6-5 to TRBJ1-3; 8 bases line up with TRBD1. The ends lost 4 bases at V and 0 bases at J; junction bases unmatched: 2. Germline V gene lookup returns CDR1 MNHEY and CDR2 SVGAGI. CDR3 length: 15 residues. The CDR3 DNA follows: TGTGCCAGCAGTTCCACAGGGGGCTCTGGAAACACCATATATTTT. Amino acid sequence: CASSSTGGSGNTIYF.

The CDR3 protein is CASSSGQGIQPQHF. CDR3 DNA: TGTGCCAGCAGCTCCGGACAGGGAATTCAGCCCCAGCATTTT. The chain links TRBV7-6 to TRBJ1-5, with 8 nucleotides matching TRBD1. Germline CDR1 is SGHVS and CDR2 is FNYEAQ. The CDR3 is 14 residues long. J gave up 6 bases and V 4 bases, and 5 bases lay outside the gene matches. The full variable domain, its missing parts supplied by reference TRBV7-6 and TRBJ1-5, is GAGVSQSPRYKVTKRGQDVALRCDPISGHVSLYWYRQALGQGPEFLTYFNYEAQQDKSGLPNDRFSAERPEGSISTLTIQRTEQRDSAMYRCASSSGQGIQPQHFGDGTRLSIL.

This clone was observed a handful of times. The chain links TRBV6-1 to TRBJ1-5; D unclear. Trimming pared 0 bases from V and 0 bases from J, leaving 6 bases between. The germline V gene has CDR1 MNHNS and CDR2 SASEGT. CDR3 length: 15 residues. CDR3 protein: CASSEAIYSNQPQHF. Here the CDR3 DNA reads TGTGCCAGCAGTGAAGCGATCTATAGCAATCAGCCCCAGCATTTT.

This clone was recorded once. The rearrangement links TRBV6-5 to TRBJ1-1; tentative D call: TRBD1 (6 bases). Germline-derived CDR1 and CDR2 are MNHEY and SVGAGI. V lost 6 bases, J lost 6 bases, and 14 bases lay in between. There are 13 residues in the CDR3. The DNA of the CDR3 is TGTGCCAGCAGAGCCGGACAGATCTCTGAAGCTTTCTTT. This sequence encodes CASRAGQISEAFF.

In its sample, this clone was seen a few times. The CDR3 DNA sequence: TGTGCCAGCAGCTTACGGACAGCCTCTCCCTACGAGCAGTACTTC. Encoded protein: CASSLRTASPYEQYF. V gene TRBV13 combines with J gene TRBJ2-7, with D possibly matching TRBD1 (6 bases). This CDR3 is built from 15 residues. Trimming left V 2 bases short and J 2 bases short, with 13 bases between. CDR1 is PRHDT, CDR2 FYEKMQ, per germline (reference sequence).

The chain recombines TRBV9 with TRBJ2-5; 7 nucleotides align to TRBD1. There are 15 residues in the CDR3. V was pared by 2 bases and J by 5 bases, with 9 bases of the junction left unmatched. Germline V gene sequence: CDR1 SGDLS, CDR2 YYNGEE. In DNA form, the CDR3 reads TGTGCCAGCAGCGTGGAGACAGGGAATTCGGAGACCCAGTACTTC. It translates to CASSVETGNSETQYF.

The V call is TRBV11-1, the J call TRBJ2-5, with 11 nucleotides matching TRBD1. The length of the CDR3 is 16 residues. Germline V gene sequence: CDR1 SGHAT, CDR2 FQDESV (reference sequence). V gave up 4 bases and J gave up 4 bases; unmatched junction bases: 8. The CDR3 DNA sequence: TGTGCCAGCAGCTCCCGGACAGGGGGCGGAGGAGAGACCCAGTACTTC. Protein sequence: CASSSRTGGGGETQYF.

The genes are TRBV4-3 and TRBJ2-7; TRBD1 matches 8 bases. Germline-derived CDR1 and CDR2 are LGHNA and YSLEER. The CDR3 runs to 16 residues. Trimming cost V 1 base and J 0 bases; bases outside gene matches: 5. CDR3 DNA sequence: TGCGCCAGCAGCCAAGGGGTGACAGGGGTCTCCTACGAGCAGTACTTC. This encodes CASSQGVTGVSYEQYF.

The CDR3 DNA reads as TGTGCCAGCAGTTTAGGGTATGGTGGGGACTACGTAAACACCGGGGAGCTGTTTTTT. Amino acid sequence: CASSLGYGGDYVNTGELFF. The V call is TRBV27, the J call TRBJ2-2; 7 bases match TRBD2. The CDR3 consists of 19 residues. Germline assignment: CDR1 MNHEY and CDR2 SMNVEV (reference sequence). J was trimmed by 2 bases and V by 2 bases; bases with no gene match: 14.

As regards this clone: Other nucleotide sequences in the sample specify the same CDR3. The rearrangement links TRBV7-9 to TRBJ1-5; the D gene is possibly TRBD1 (6 bases). The V end lost 6 bases, the J end lost 7 bases, and 10 bases lay between the germline ends. Germline V lookup: CDR1 SEHNR, CDR2 FQNEAQ (reference sequence). The CDR3 is made up of 12 amino acids. CDR3 bases: TGTGCCAGCAGTGTAACAGGGCAGCCCCAGCATTTT. This gives the protein CASSVTGQPQHF.